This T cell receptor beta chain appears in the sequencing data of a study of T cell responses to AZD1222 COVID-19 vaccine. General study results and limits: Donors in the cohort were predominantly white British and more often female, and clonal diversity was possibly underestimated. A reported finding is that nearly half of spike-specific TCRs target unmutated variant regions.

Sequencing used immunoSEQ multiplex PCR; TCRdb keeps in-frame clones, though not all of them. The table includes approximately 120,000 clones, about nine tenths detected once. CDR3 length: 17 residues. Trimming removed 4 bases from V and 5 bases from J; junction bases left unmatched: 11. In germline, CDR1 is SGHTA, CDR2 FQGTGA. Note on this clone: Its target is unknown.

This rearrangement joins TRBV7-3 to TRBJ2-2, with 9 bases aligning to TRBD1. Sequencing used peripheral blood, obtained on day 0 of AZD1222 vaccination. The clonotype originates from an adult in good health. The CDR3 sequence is CASSSKKGQGVTGELFF. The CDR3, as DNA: TGTGCCAGCAGCTCAAAAAAGGGACAGGGAGTAACCGGGGAGCTGTTTTTT.